This T cell receptor (beta chain) was sequenced during a study of response to subunit inactivated influenza vaccine. One entry per CDR3 protein, called by TCRdb with MiXCR from the RT-PCR reads. Of 710,000 or so distinct CDR3 sequences in the sample, around a sixth were seen once. The CDR3 covers 15 residues. Germline values: CDR1 LGHNA, CDR2 YSLEER. V lost 0 bases and J lost 1, with 9 bases in between. This clonotype was observed a few times. As yet, its antigen is unknown. Findings of the study overall: A suggestion made by the authors is that each seasonal influenza vaccination recruits few new T cells.

The material was PBMCs from blood, obtained 11 to 12 days after vaccination. The sequence was collected from a man aged 50 to 60 who received an inactivated influenza vaccine. The chain employs TRBV4-3 and TRBJ1-1; D uncertain. The CDR3 sequence: CASSQDGAENTEAFF. The CDR3 DNA reads TGCGCCAGCAGCCAAGATGGTGCCGAGAACACTGAAGCTTTCTTT.